Listed here is a single TCR beta chain. TCRdb's copy holds only in-frame clones and misses some; the assay was immunoSEQ multiplex PCR. The sample lists 75,000 to 100,000 clones, 75% to 95% seen once, with around 1.8% in the top ten. The source of the sample is a study of T cell changes during pregnancy in multiple sclerosis. The CDR3 is 16 residues long. Trimming cost V 5 bases and J 5 bases; bases outside gene matches: 7. Germline assignment: CDR1 SGHTA and CDR2 FQGTGA. The starting material was peripheral blood, obtained after pregnancy. This sequence originates from a female donor in good health, enrolled as a control in a pregnancy study. This chain uses TRBV7-3 with TRBJ2-5; 14 positions match TRBD2. The CDR3 sequence: CASSLGLAGGKETQYF. As DNA, the CDR3 is TGTGCCAGCAGCCTCGGACTAGCGGGGGGAAAGGAGACCCAGTACTTC.